The clone carrying this T cell receptor beta chain was seen once. Donors in Cohort 3 who had recovered were those with two negative PCRs, healthcare professional clearance, or resolution of their symptoms. TCRdb keeps only in-frame clones here, not all; method: immunoSEQ multiplex PCR. The table includes a few hundred thousand clones, 85% detected once. The sample originates from a study of blood T cell repertoires in COVID-19. In the study overall: PBMCs, B-cell-depleted T cells, or T cells were the source of the cDNA or gDNA that made up the material.

CDR1 is LGHDT and CDR2 is YNNKEL in the germline V gene (reference sequence). CDR3 length: 16 amino acids. Trimming took 4 bases from V and 6 from J; bases not matched to a gene: 10. The gene calls are TRBV3-1 (or the pseudogene TRBV3-2) and TRBJ1-5; TRBD1 agrees at 9 bases. The specimen was PBMCs or T cells enriched from blood (not recorded which). The receptor was isolated from a man aged 35-49 years who had recovered from COVID-19. Here the CDR3 reads CASSPAGTGWSQPQHF. The CDR3 coding sequence is TGTGCCAGCAGCCCTGCCGGGACAGGGTGGAGTCAGCCCCAGCATTTT.